The 30 T cell receptor beta chains in this list originate from one sample, sequenced in a study of cytomegalovirus exposure and HLA in healthy donors. This PCR relied on a set of 60 Vbeta primers and 13 Jbeta primers. The table came from immunoSEQ multiplex PCR; TCRdb's copy has only in-frame clones and leaves some out. The sample has 80,000 or so clones; 70% to 80% are singletons. Sequenced sample: PBMCs. The receptors here all came from a man aged 30 to 39 in good health and CMV-seropositive.

The CDR3 nucleotides are TGCGCCAGCAGCTGGAGGACGGGGAACACTGAAGCTTTCTTT. Translating it yields CASSWRTGNTEAFF. The rearrangement links TRBV5-1 to TRBJ1-1; D is unclear. V was cut by 3 bases and J by 1 base, with 10 bases left in between. Germline V gene lookup returns CDR1 SGHRS and CDR2 YFSETQ. The CDR3 runs to 14 residues.

This clone showed up just a few times. This sequence joins TRBV7-9 and TRBJ2-2, with D perhaps matching TRBD1 (5 bases). The V end was cut by 5 bases, the J end by 3 bases, with 13 bases between. CDR1 is SEHNR and CDR2 is FQNEAQ in the germline V gene (reference sequence). The CDR3 is 15 amino acids. The CDR3 reads CASSTGTPDTGELFF. CDR3 DNA sequence: TGTGCCAGCAGCACAGGAACACCCGACACCGGGGAGCTGTTTTTT.

The chain links TRBV19 to TRBJ1-1; a possible D gene is TRBD1 (6 bases). This CDR3 is built from 13 residues. The germline V and J ends were trimmed by 6 bases and 2 bases, with 10 bases remaining between them. Germline assignment: CDR1 LNHDA and CDR2 SQIVND (reference sequence). The chain's CDR3 is CASSKTGNTEAFF. CDR3 nucleotides: TGTGCCAGTAGCAAGACAGGAAACACTGAAGCTTTCTTT.

This clone occurred once. The CDR3 sequence: CASSPGEGRGNTEAFF. Here the CDR3 DNA reads TGTGCCAGCAGTCCCGGGGAAGGCAGGGGTAACACTGAAGCTTTCTTT. The chain combines TRBV28 with TRBJ1-1; D might be TRBD1 (6 bases). Trimming left V 5 bases short and J 2 bases short, with 18 bases between. CDR1 MDHEN and CDR2 SYDVKM come from the germline V gene. The CDR3 contains 16 residues.

The chain is built from TRBV6-5 and TRBJ2-7; 9 bases map to TRBD1. There are 15 residues in the CDR3. Losses at the gene ends were 7 bases for V and 6 bases for J; bases not matched to a gene: 13. Per the germline V gene, CDR1 is MNHEY and CDR2 is SVGAGI. The CDR3 DNA reads as TGTGCCAGCACCTCCACAGGGGGCGTAGGAGGCGAGCAGTACTTC. Residues: CASTSTGGVGGEQYF.

This clone was found once. This chain joins TRBV6-5 and TRBJ2-7; 8 bases map to TRBD1. V was pared by 9 bases and J by 7 bases, with 11 bases of the junction left unmatched. Germline values: CDR1 MNHEY, CDR2 SVGAGI. CDR3 length equals 13 residues. CDR3 bases: TGTGCCAGTCGAGGGGGCAGGGGGCGGGAGCAGTACTTC. It specifies CASRGGRGREQYF.

The gene calls are TRBV18 and TRBJ1-2; 9 nucleotides line up with TRBD1. This CDR3 comprises 16 residues. Germline values: CDR1 KGHSH, CDR2 LQKENI. The junction had 12 bases not matched to a gene; V was cut back by 3 bases and J by 7 bases. CDR3 in amino acids: CASSPGGTGRAAGYTF. Here the CDR3 DNA reads TGTGCCAGCTCACCTGGTGGGACAGGGAGGGCGGCTGGCTACACCTTC.

The V call is TRBV5-4, the J call TRBJ1-5; D gene unclear. This CDR3 comprises 15 residues. CDR1 and CDR2 from the germline V gene are SGHNT and YYREEE (reference sequence). V gave up 4 bases and J gave up 2 bases, with 13 bases separating them. The CDR3 protein is CASSPDITGNQPQHF. The CDR3 coding sequence is TGTGCCAGCAGCCCCGACATAACTGGCAATCAGCCCCAGCATTTT.

The genes are TRBV6-1 and TRBJ2-7; D not resolved. Germline V gene lookup returns CDR1 MNHNS and CDR2 SASEGT. The CDR3 is 15 amino acids. V lost 1 base to trimming and J lost 1 base, with 11 bases between them. DNA of the CDR3: TGTGCCAGCAGTGAAGATAGGCAGGTTTCCTACGAGCAGTACTTC. Its protein product is CASSEDRQVSYEQYF.

The rearrangement joins TRBV19 to TRBJ1-1, with 9 bases lining up with TRBD1. This CDR3 spans 17 amino acids. The germline gives CDR1 LNHDA, CDR2 SQIVND (reference sequence). The ends lost 6 bases at V and 5 bases at J; junction bases unmatched: 16. This CDR3 reads CASSPQTGGADGTEAFF. As DNA, the CDR3 is TGTGCCAGTAGCCCCCAAACAGGGGGCGCAGATGGAACTGAAGCTTTCTTT.

V gene TRBV7-9 combines with J gene TRBJ2-5, with 10 bases aligning to TRBD2. The CDR3 consists of 18 residues. V gave up 6 bases and J gave up 3 bases; unmatched junction bases: 16. The germline gives CDR1 SEHNR, CDR2 FQNEAQ (reference sequence). CDR3 loop: CASSQTSSGGLTEETQYF. CDR3 nucleotides: TGTGCCAGCAGTCAAACGAGTAGCGGGGGGCTTACCGAAGAGACCCAGTACTTC.

The rearrangement links TRBV7-8 to TRBJ1-2; D remains unclear. Deletions cut 2 bases from V and 8 bases from J, with 12 bases between. The CDR3 contains 13 residues. The germline V gene encodes CDR1 SGHVS and CDR2 FQNEAQ. The CDR3 bases are TGTGCCAGCAGCTTACACGGATCCGGGGGCTACACCTTC. Translated: CASSLHGSGGYTF.

J is TRBJ2-7 and V is TRBV14, with D perhaps matching TRBD1 (6 bases). V gave up 4 bases and J gave up 2 bases, with 12 bases separating them. The CDR3 has 14 amino acids. Germline V gene lookup returns CDR1 SGHDN and CDR2 FVKESK. CDR3 in DNA: TGTGCCAGCAGCCGCCCGGGACAACCCTACGAGCAGTACTTC. This encodes CASSRPGQPYEQYF.

There are a few counts of this clone. The chain links TRBV7-2 to TRBJ2-1; 7 bases are a match to TRBD1. The V and J ends lost 5 bases and 6 bases, in that order; junction bases with no gene match: 7. The CDR3 contains 14 residues. CDR1 and CDR2 (germline): SGHTA, FQGNSA. The CDR3 sequence: CASSPGTDPNEQFF. DNA of the CDR3: TGTGCCAGCAGCCCCGGGACAGACCCCAATGAGCAGTTCTTC. Together with reference TRBV7-2 and TRBJ2-1, the CDR3 gives the full variable domain: GAGVSQSPSNKVTEKGKDVELRCDPISGHTALYWYRQSLGQGLEFLIYFQGNSAPDKSGLPSDRFSAERTGGSVSTLTIQRTQQEDSAVYLCASSPGTDPNEQFFGPGTRLTVL.

V usage is TRBV9 and J usage is TRBJ1-2; 9 bases are a match to TRBD1. After removal of 7 bases from V and 8 bases from J, the junction contained 6 bases not matched to a gene. The CDR3 is made up of 12 amino acids. Germline V gene data show CDR1 as SGDLS and CDR2 as YYNGEE. DNA for the CDR3: TGTGCCAGCTGGGGGACAGGGTCAGGCTACACCTTC. It is translated as CASWGTGSGYTF.

This rearrangement joins TRBV29-1 to TRBJ1-1, with D possibly being TRBD1 (5 bases). Trimming took off 7 bases at V and 0 bases at J, with 15 bases between the two ends. The germline V gene encodes CDR1 SQVTM and CDR2 ANQGSEA. The CDR3 is 14 residues long. The CDR3 is CSAGMAGVNTEAFF. DNA for the CDR3: TGCAGCGCCGGGATGGCGGGGGTGAACACTGAAGCTTTCTTT.

This clone was recorded a few times. The J gene is TRBJ1-5, the V gene TRBV6-6, with D possibly TRBD1 on 6 matching bases. The CDR3 has 14 residues. Germline V gene sequence: CDR1 MNHNY, CDR2 SVGAGI (reference sequence). Trimming left V 5 bases short and J 5 bases short, with 13 bases between. The CDR3 DNA sequence: TGTGCCAGCAGTAACGGACAGCCGGATCAGCCCCAGCATTTT. Protein: CASSNGQPDQPQHF.

V and J are TRBV5-1 and TRBJ2-7; TRBD2 matches at 11 bases. CDR1 is SGHRS and CDR2 is YFSETQ in the germline V gene. This CDR3 is 14 amino acids long. J was trimmed by 3 bases and V by 4 bases; bases with no gene match: 3. CDR3 DNA: TGCGCCAGCAGCGCGACTAGCGGGGTCTACGAGCAGTACTTC. Encoded protein: CASSATSGVYEQYF.

The genes are TRBV5-4 and TRBJ1-1, with D possibly being TRBD1 (5 bases). V was cut by 4 bases and J by 0 bases, with 10 bases left in between. CDR3 length equals 14 residues. Germline V gene data show CDR1 as SGHNT and CDR2 as YYREEE (reference sequence). Written as DNA, the CDR3 is TGTGCCAGCAGCCCGGGAGGGGTGAACACTGAAGCTTTCTTT. As protein: CASSPGGVNTEAFF.

V gene TRBV9 combines with J gene TRBJ2-3; D is possibly TRBD1 (5 bases). The CDR3 runs 13 residues. V was pared by 3 bases and J by 2 bases, with 7 bases between. CDR1 is SGDLS and CDR2 is YYNGEE in the germline V gene. Written as DNA, the CDR3 is TGTGCCAGCAGCGGGACACCCACAGATACGCAGTATTTT. It is translated as CASSGTPTDTQYF.

The count of this clone is one. The chain uses TRBV6-5 and TRBJ2-2; no clear D gene. This CDR3 has 13 amino acids. Germline-derived CDR1 and CDR2 are MNHEY and SVGAGI. Trimming removed 0 bases from V and 6 bases from J, with 5 bases in between. The CDR3 nucleotides read TGTGCCAGCAGTTACTCCCGGGCCGGGGAGCTGTTTTTT. It is translated as CASSYSRAGELFF.

The chain uses TRBV28 and TRBJ1-2; 7 nucleotides align to TRBD1. The CDR3 totals 13 residues. Looked up from germline, CDR1 is MDHEN and CDR2 is SYDVKM. V dropped 11 bases and J dropped 8; count of bases not matched to a gene: 14. CDR3 protein: CAGAGQGGHGYTF. The CDR3 DNA is TGTGCCGGCGCCGGGCAGGGGGGTCACGGCTACACCTTC.

V usage is TRBV5-4 and J usage is TRBJ2-2; 8 nucleotides align to TRBD1. The J segment lost 4 bases and the V segment lost 5 bases, leaving 7 bases of the junction unmatched. The CDR3 is made up of 15 amino acids. Germline CDR1 and CDR2: SGHNT and YYREEE (reference sequence). CDR3 in amino acids: CASREDRGGTGELFF. CDR3 bases: TGTGCCAGCAGAGAAGACAGGGGAGGCACCGGGGAGCTGTTTTTT. Full variable domain (rest looked up from reference TRBV5-4 and TRBJ2-2): ETGVTQSPTHLIKTRGQQVTLRCSSQSGHNTVSWYQQALGQGPQFIFQYYREEENGRGNFPPRFSGLQFPNYSSELNVNALELDDSALYLCASREDRGGTGELFFGEGSRLTVL.

On this clone itself: The sample contains more than one DNA sequence encoding this CDR3. The V gene is TRBV29-1, the J gene TRBJ2-5; 8 positions match TRBD2. The CDR3 is made up of 13 amino acids. Per germline, CDR1 SQVTM and CDR2 ANQGSEA. With 2 bases clipped from V and 5 bases from J, the junction kept 4 bases outside the gene matches. CDR3 sequence reads: CSVESGGGETQYF. The CDR3 nucleotides read TGCAGCGTTGAAAGCGGGGGCGGCGAGACCCAGTACTTC.

V and J are TRBV7-2 and TRBJ2-7, with 7 bases fitting TRBD1. Germline-derived CDR1 and CDR2 are SGHTA and FQGNSA. The CDR3 runs to 14 residues. Losses at the gene ends were 5 bases for V and 5 bases for J; bases not matched to a gene: 9. DNA for the CDR3: TGTGCCAGCAGCCCGCCGGGACAGAATAACGAGCAGTACTTC. This codes for CASSPPGQNNEQYF.

The genes are TRBV5-8 and TRBJ1-5; D uncertain. The CDR3 consists of 14 residues. Per the germline V gene, CDR1 is SGHTS and CDR2 is YDEGEE. The ends were cut back, 0 bases at V and 2 bases at J, with 6 bases in the middle. CDR3 amino acids: CASSLAPGNQPQHF. CDR3 DNA: TGTGCCAGCAGCTTGGCCCCCGGCAATCAGCCCCAGCATTTT.

A word on this clone: An end of the junction does not agree with germline; a read error may underlie this. The J gene is TRBJ2-7, the V gene TRBV4-2; D is possibly TRBD1 or TRBD2 (5 bases each). The CDR3 covers 15 residues. Germline V gives CDR1 LGHNA, CDR2 YNFKEQ. Written as DNA, the CDR3 is TGTGCCAGCCGCCAAGAGGGCAGGGTGGACTACGAGCAGTACTTC. This codes for CASRQEGRVDYEQYF.

Notes on this clone: At one end the junction does not follow the germline gene, possibly because of a read error. For the CDR3, the DNA is TGCGCCAGCAGCCCTCGGGACAGGGCCTCCCACGAGCAGTACTTC. Its protein is CASSPRDRASHEQYF. This sequence joins TRBV4-1 and TRBJ2-7; 9 bases map to TRBD1. CDR3 length equals 15 residues. The V gene's germline CDR1 is MGHRA and CDR2 YSYEKL.

This clone has more than one count but fewer than ten. J is TRBJ2-7 and V is TRBV6-5, with D maybe TRBD2 (6 bases). CDR3 length: 14 amino acids. Trimming cost V 0 bases and J 3 bases, with 9 bases left between them. Germline loops: CDR1 MNHEY, CDR2 SVGAGI. CDR3 bases: TGTGCCAGCAGTTACTCGGAGGGAGACTACGAGCAGTACTTC. This encodes CASSYSEGDYEQYF.

The chain carries TRBV28 and TRBJ1-1; D unresolved. This CDR3 has 12 amino acids. Germline assignment: CDR1 MDHEN and CDR2 SYDVKM. Trimming shortened V by 5 bases and J by 7 bases, and 11 bases separated the two germline ends. The CDR3 is CASSLPSGEAFF. DNA of the CDR3: TGTGCCAGCAGTCTCCCCTCAGGTGAAGCTTTCTTT.